This TCR beta chain comes out of a study of regulatory T cells in long-lasting Graves disease (dated by TCRdb to about 2021). General notes on the study: Newly diagnosed Graves' disease patients had taken antithyroid drugs for less than 3 months. This study used TCR sequencing and RNA sequencing of peripheral blood to compare persistent Graves' disease patients against newly diagnosed Graves' disease patients. The study was registered as a clinical trial and conducted in China. A total of around 35 samples underwent TCR sequencing, from 13 patients with persistent Graves' disease and some 20 patients with newly diagnosed Graves' disease.

The time point label, as the study defines it: newly diagnosed GD, antithyroid drugs for less than 3 months. RNA was extracted from PBMCs in TRIzol for both TCR sequencing and RNA sequencing. The diagnosis of Graves' disease was made according to American Thyroid Association guidelines. Patients were recruited from an endocrinology department in Xi'an, China. Each patient gave approximately 10 milliliters of peripheral blood, collected in an EDTA anticoagulant tube. Ficoll Paque Plus density gradient separation was used to isolate PBMCs, and no additional T cell sorting was done. An Agilent 2100 Bioanalyzer and agarose gel were used to assess RNA quality, and a NanoDrop 2000 was used to measure RNA concentration. This clonotype was observed many times. Its antigen target is currently unknown. There are no base qualities to consult, and no much larger clone falls within one base. Overall study outcomes, separate from this receptor: More public clonotypes were shared among persistent patients (roughly 2,700) than among newly diagnosed patients (966). Sequencing and analysis were limited to the TCR beta chain. Persistent disease showed preferential use of TRBV28, TRBJ1-2 and TRBJ2-5, whereas newly diagnosed disease favored TRBV20-1 and TRBJ2-1. Lower TCR Shannon entropy and fewer highly expanded clones were observed in persistent Graves' disease patients than in newly diagnosed patients, which suggested clonal expansion. Because the primary lesion, thyroid tissue, could not be accessed, the study looked at peripheral blood alone. As a limitation, the authors acknowledged that the small sample size may reduce accuracy.

Libraries were made using multiplex PCR. The sample was run on an Illumina HiSeq 4000. To build TCR beta libraries, CDR3 regions were amplified by Arm-PCR using iRepertoire HTBI primers. Before sequencing, the PCR products underwent gel purification. The original pipeline was this. Gene usage analysis of CDR3 amino acid clonotypes relied on the roughly 60 TRBV and about 15 TRBJ segments identified across samples. COPE and FqMerger were used to merge filtered high-quality paired reads into contigs. BLAST was used to align contigs to IMGT TRBV, TRBD and TRBJ reference genes, with CDR3 defined following IMGT. Any clonotype with a frequency above 0.1% was classified as a highly expanded clone. Repertoire diversity was measured by Shannon entropy, and V-J evenness by the Gini coefficient. Public clonotypes were defined as clonotypes shared by more than one individual. The raw public data were reprocessed by TCRdb itself: fastp quality trimming at Q25, MiXCR clonotype calling, in-frame beta chains only. Every entry covers one CDR3 protein and lists the most common genes and DNA from its rows. It is TCRdb's table, rather than the study itself, that gives the V and J calls and clone size. This sample has approximately 400,000 distinct CDR3 sequences in its table, and around 14% of those were observed once. 16% of the sample rests with the top ten.

V is cut by 4 bases and J by 6 bases, and the space between the germline ends is 13 bases. CDR1 and CDR2 are drawn from the germline V gene: MNHEY, SVGAGI. CDR3 length: 14 amino acids, cysteine to phenylalanine. Only CDR3 DNA remains: 42 bases, in frame from the first base. These records were also assigned to another study, of T cells in Graves' hyperthyroidism and ophthalmopathy. From the second report: Stable Graves' hyperthyroidism was defined as the absence of progression to ophthalmopathy over 18 months of follow-up. Hyperthyroidism patients were newly diagnosed, with disease duration under 2 months, and aged 18 to 65 years. Any patient with an uncontrolled infection, another autoimmune disease, pregnancy or lactation was excluded. Clinical symptoms, serum thyroxine and TRAb, thyroid ultrasound, and orbital computed tomography formed the basis for the diagnoses. A first-round RT-PCR of the TCR CDR3 used the HTBI primer set with the Qiagen OneStep RT-PCR kit. Most expanded thyroid clonotypes (frequency above 0.001) were also detected in blood, suggesting blood repertoires may reflect thyroid immune responses. In cross-validation, a model built on a 13 V-J signature told ophthalmopathy apart from stable hyperthyroidism with 85% to 90% sensitivity and roughly 81% specificity, and in testing the same model reached 80%/75%. In validation, progression to ophthalmopathy was predicted by the model with around 71% sensitivity and 72% to 85% specificity, a median of approximately 6.5 months before onset. To identify TCR V-J signatures that set the groups apart, the researchers used a discovery cohort of 100 patients, made up of 40 to 45 with Graves' ophthalmopathy and some 56 with stable Graves' hyperthyroidism. An independent validation cohort of under 20 hyperthyroidism patients and over 15 patients who later progressed to ophthalmopathy tested prospective prediction of ophthalmopathy. For training and testing, the 80 to 100 patients in the discovery cohort were randomly divided in a 7:3 ratio. Thyroid tissue and blood T-cell repertoires from six Graves' hyperthyroidism patients were also compared in the study. Once sampling was done, hyperthyroidism patients were given methimazole at a starting dose of 30 mg daily, whereas ophthalmopathy patients were given high-dose intravenous methylprednisolone. Libraries were constructed in a second round of multiplex PCR, after which size selection and purification were performed. Sequencing of the libraries was done on an Illumina HiSeq2000 using paired-end 100 bp reads. SOAPnuke was used to process the raw data, removing reads that contained adapters or uncalled bases, had a mean Phred below 15, or lacked an exact match to the constant primer or identifier. COPE v1.2.5 was used to merge the high-quality paired reads, and each unique nucleotide sequence was defined as a clonotype. MiTCR v1.1 was used to align clonotypes to the IMGT TRBV, TRBD and TRBJ reference segments. The analysis was restricted to V-J combinations with a frequency above 0.0001, which together covered around 99% of the repertoires. The TCS score was defined as F50 (clonal expansion) divided by E x V (chaos), with BLOSUM62-based TCRdist calculated between CDR3 peptides within each V-J. Welch's t-statistics and random forest reduced 450 to 600 V-J features to about 12, which were used in a naive Bayes classifier (R e1071). Sample size was not statistically predetermined, and blinding of investigators to group allocation was not performed. According to the paper, TCR Vbeta CDR3 sequencing was carried out on more than 120 peripheral blood samples, which came from 40 to 45 ophthalmopathy, fewer than 80 hyperthyroidism and roughly 17 progressor patients.

This chain is built from TRBV6-5 and TRBJ2-1; tentative D gene TRBD2, with 6 bases matching. Sequenced here: peripheral blood mononuclear cells (PBMCs), sampled at new diagnosis, from a patient treated with antithyroid drugs. The origin of this receptor is a woman between 25 and 40 years old with Graves disease. Donor details come from another sample of the same person, matched by shared clones. CDR3 reads: CASSFSGQGNEQFF. The DNA is TGTGCCAGCAGTTTTAGCGGACAAGGCAATGAGCAGTTCTTC.